This entry lists 13 T cell receptor beta chains sequenced from one sample in a study of shared clonotypes between healthy human individuals. Sequencing was performed with immunoSEQ multiplex PCR; in TCRdb, only in-frame clones are kept and a portion is missing. The sample lists 1,500,000 or so clones, about 98.5% occurring once. The sequenced sample was naive CD4+ T cells sorted from blood. The subset denotes: CD45RA+ positively selected. All receptors derive from a man aged 30-40 years in good health.

The V call is TRBV5-1, the J call TRBJ2-3, with 13 bases aligning to TRBD2. The CDR3 is made up of 16 amino acids. V gave up 4 bases and J gave up 1 base; unmatched junction bases: 3. The V gene's germline CDR1 is SGHRS and CDR2 YFSETQ. The DNA for the CDR3 is TGCGCCAGCAGCCGGGGGACTAGCGGGGGCACAGATACGCAGTATTTT. The encoded protein is CASSRGTSGGTDTQYF.

The gene calls are TRBV5-1 and TRBJ2-5; 10 positions agree with TRBD1. Germline CDR1 is SGHRS and CDR2 is YFSETQ. The CDR3 totals 17 residues. J lost 1 base, V lost 0 bases, and 6 bases had no gene match. CDR3 loop: CASSLAFGTGAQETQYF. The CDR3 DNA follows: TGCGCCAGCAGCTTGGCTTTCGGGACAGGGGCCCAAGAGACCCAGTACTTC.

Regarding this clone: The same CDR3 can be traced to other DNA sequences in this sample. The J gene is TRBJ2-1, the V gene TRBV28, with a possible D match to TRBD1 (6 bases). The V end lost 3 bases, the J end lost 4 bases, and 10 bases lay between the germline ends. CDR1 and CDR2 (germline): MDHEN, SYDVKM. This CDR3 has 14 amino acids. CDR3 DNA sequence: TGTGCCAGCAGTTTGGGGGACACATACAATGAGCAGTTCTTC. Its protein product is CASSLGDTYNEQFF.

The V call is TRBV27, the J call TRBJ1-2; 10 nucleotides match TRBD1. V shed 8 bases, J shed 2 bases, and the junction held 8 bases outside the gene matches. CDR1 is MNHEY and CDR2 is SMNVEV in the germline V gene (reference sequence). The length of the CDR3 is 15 residues. CDR3 region: CASRVPGQGNYGYTF. The CDR3, as DNA: TGTGCCAGCCGAGTCCCGGGACAGGGGAACTATGGCTACACCTTC.

The chain employs TRBV27 and TRBJ2-3, with D possibly being TRBD1 (6 bases). Germline V gives CDR1 MNHEY, CDR2 SMNVEV (reference sequence). This CDR3 has 12 residues. V lost 6 bases to trimming and J lost 6 bases, with 10 bases between them. This CDR3 is CASSTTGDTQYF. As DNA, the CDR3 is TGTGCCAGCAGCACTACAGGGGATACGCAGTATTTT.

V is TRBV6-1 and J is TRBJ2-3, with unresolved D. This CDR3 is built from 15 residues. The V and J ends lost 4 bases and 1 base respectively, with 12 bases between them. The germline V gene has CDR1 MNHNS and CDR2 SASEGT. The chain's CDR3 is CASSGAAGRTDTQYF. The CDR3 DNA reads as TGTGCCAGCAGTGGGGCGGCAGGTCGCACAGATACGCAGTATTTT.

The chain links TRBV5-4 to TRBJ2-3; TRBD2 matches 7 bases. Germline V gene data show CDR1 as SGHNT and CDR2 as YYREEE (reference sequence). CDR3 length equals 15 residues. Trimming removed 3 bases from V and 4 bases from J; junction bases left unmatched: 8. CDR3 coding DNA: TGTGCCAGCAGCTCCCAGCGGGACTCCCCAGATACGCAGTATTTT. This sequence encodes CASSSQRDSPDTQYF.

The chain recombines TRBV5-1 with TRBJ1-4, with D possibly matching TRBD1 (6 bases). Germline V gives CDR1 SGHRS, CDR2 YFSETQ. V gave up 3 bases and J gave up 5 bases, with 20 bases separating them. The CDR3 is made up of 17 amino acids. The CDR3 sequence: CASSSAATGVRNEKLFF. The CDR3 DNA sequence: TGCGCCAGCAGCTCCGCGGCGACAGGAGTCCGGAATGAAAAACTGTTTTTT.

This chain uses TRBV6-5 with TRBJ2-3; TRBD2 matches at 8 bases. Per germline, CDR1 MNHEY and CDR2 SVGAGI. The CDR3 covers 15 residues. V trimming: 7 bases; J trimming: 4 bases; junction bases outside the gene matches: 10. CDR3 loop: CASNQAGVRPDTQYF. CDR3 DNA sequence: TGTGCCAGCAATCAAGCGGGAGTAAGACCAGATACGCAGTATTTT.

To note about this clone: The junction shows a germline mismatch at one end, possibly a read error. The V and J genes are TRBV6-1 and TRBJ1-1; weak D call: TRBD1 (5 bases). The CDR3 covers 15 residues. Looked up from germline, CDR1 is MNHNS and CDR2 is SASEGT. CDR3 sequence: CVSSVRGVYTKSAFF. The CDR3 DNA is TGTGTCAGCAGTGTTAGAGGGGTCTACACGAAGTCAGCTTTCTTT.

This chain uses TRBV5-1 with TRBJ1-1, with 7 bases aligning to TRBD1. The CDR3 loop spans 17 amino acids. Germline trimming cut 4 bases from V and 0 bases from J; bases unmatched to any gene: 12. Germline V gene lookup returns CDR1 SGHRS and CDR2 YFSETQ. The CDR3 sequence: CASSRIEKGAMNTEAFF. The CDR3 region has the DNA TGCGCCAGCAGCCGGATAGAAAAGGGGGCTATGAACACTGAAGCTTTCTTT. The full variable domain, in which reference TRBV5-1 and TRBJ1-1 provide the parts outside the CDR3, is KAGVTQTPRYLIKTRGQQVTLSCSPISGHRSVSWYQQTPGQGLQFLFEYFSETQRNKGNFPGRFSGRQFSNSRSEMNVSTLELGDSALYLCASSRIEKGAMNTEAFFGQGTRLTVV.

The V and J genes are TRBV12-5 and TRBJ2-2, with 7 bases lining up with TRBD1. Germline lookup yields CDR1 LGHNT and CDR2 FRNRAP. This CDR3 comprises 16 residues. The J segment lost 2 bases and the V segment lost 0 bases, leaving 3 bases of the junction unmatched. CDR3: CASGLVTGQNTGELFF. For the CDR3, the DNA is TGTGCTAGTGGTTTGGTGACAGGGCAAAACACCGGGGAGCTGTTTTTT. Drawing the rest from reference TRBV12-5 and TRBJ2-2, the complete variable domain is DARVTQTPRHKVTEMGQEVTMRCQPILGHNTVFWYRQTMMQGLELLAYFRNRAPLDDSGMPKDRFSAEMPDATLATLKIQPSEPRDSAVYFCASGLVTGQNTGELFFGEGSRLTVL.

This sequence joins TRBV4-1 and TRBJ2-3; the match to TRBD2 covers 9 bases. The CDR3 spans 15 residues. With 4 bases clipped from V and 2 bases from J, the junction kept 4 bases outside the gene matches. Per the germline V gene, CDR1 is MGHRA and CDR2 is YSYEKL. In nucleotides, the CDR3 is TGCGCCAGCAGCCGACTAGCGGCCTCCACAGATACGCAGTATTTT. Residues: CASSRLAASTDTQYF.